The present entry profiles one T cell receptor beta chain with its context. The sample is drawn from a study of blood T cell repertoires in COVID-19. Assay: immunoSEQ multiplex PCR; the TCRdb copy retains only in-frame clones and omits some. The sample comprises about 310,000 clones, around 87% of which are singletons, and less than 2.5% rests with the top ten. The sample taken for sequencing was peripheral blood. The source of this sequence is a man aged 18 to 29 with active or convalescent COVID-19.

The CDR3 sequence: CASSLFALAASYEQYF. The CDR3 nucleotides are TGCGCCAGCAGCTTGTTTGCCCTAGCGGCCTCCTACGAGCAGTACTTC. The rearrangement joins TRBV5-1 to TRBJ2-7, with 7 bases matching TRBD2. The germline gives CDR1 SGHRS, CDR2 YFSETQ. V was pared by 1 base and J by 0 bases, with 7 bases of the junction left unmatched. The CDR3 has 16 amino acids.